A selection of T cell receptor beta chains follows, all from one sample in a study of CD4 T cells in relation to SARS-CoV-2 and coronaviruses. Clones were sequenced by immunoSEQ multiplex PCR, and TCRdb holds only the in-frame ones, with some missing. The sample holds roughly 29,000 clones, roughly 78% seen once. Their antigens remain unidentified. Sequenced input: CD4+ T cells from PBMCs, cultured in vitro. All receptors come from a human donor in good health. The CDR3 runs from the conserved cysteine through the conserved F or W. The D gene is left open where the match is weak. Clone sizes are given selectively: once, few, many, or a class where the clone is expanded.

clone_size	d_call	v_call	j_call	cdr3_nt	cdr3_aa
.	.	TRBV20-1	TRBJ2-4	TGCAGTGCTTCCCAGGGAAACATTCAGTACTTC	CSASQGNIQYF
.	TRBD1	TRBV18	TRBJ1-1	TGTGCCACCTTGACAGGGGGAACTGAAGCTTTCTTT	CATLTGGTEAFF
.	.	TRBV4-1	TRBJ2-6	TGCGCCAGCAGCCAATTACTGGGCAGGAGCTCTGGGGCCAACGTCCTGACTTTC	CASSQLLGRSSGANVLTF
.	.	TRBV11-3	TRBJ2-1	TGTGCCAGCAGCTTTCAGGGCGATGAGCAGTTCTTC	CASSFQGDEQFF
.	.	TRBV5-6	TRBJ2-3	TGTGCCAGCAGCTTGGGTCATAGGAGGGTCGGGGCGACAGATACGCAGTATTTT	CASSLGHRRVGATDTQYF
.	.	TRBV6-2/TRBV6-3	TRBJ1-5	TGTGCCAGCACCCCGGGCCCCACGCGCAATCAGCCCCAGCATTTT	CASTPGPTRNQPQHF
.	TRBD1	TRBV7-2	TRBJ2-7	TGTGCCAGCAACCGGGACAGGGGGCCCACCTACGAGCAGTACTTC	CASNRDRGPTYEQYF
.	TRBD1	TRBV5-1	TRBJ1-1	TGCGCCAGCAGCATTAGGGACAGCAATGAAGCTTTCTTT	CASSIRDSNEAFF
.	TRBD2	TRBV7-3	TRBJ2-3	TGTGCCAGCAGCCCCTCACTAGCGGGAGTGACAGATACGCAGTATTTT	CASSPSLAGVTDTQYF
.	.	TRBV5-5	TRBJ2-7	TGTGCCAGCAGCTTGGTTTTGGGACACTCCTACGAGCAGTACTTC	CASSLVLGHSYEQYF
.	.	TRBV2	TRBJ2-2	TGTGCCAGCACTCTGCAGAACACCGGGGAGCTGTTTTTT	CASTLQNTGELFF
few	TRBD2	TRBV5-3	TRBJ2-2	TGTGCCAGAAGCTTGTCAAGAGCGGGAGGGAGTACCGGGGAGCTGTTTTTT	CARSLSRAGGSTGELFF
.	.	TRBV6-5	TRBJ2-1	TGTGCCACCGGGACTTCTTTGGGGGGGCTGGGGTTCTTC	CATGTSLGGLGFF
few	TRBD2	TRBV5-1	TRBJ2-1	TGCGCCAGCTCGGGGGGAGCGGGGGGTCCGTCCTACAATGAGCAGTTCTTC	CASSGGAGGPSYNEQFF
.	TRBD1	TRBV6-1	TRBJ1-2	TGTGCCAGCAGTGAACGGACAGGTTTAATGACCTTC	CASSERTGLMTF
.	TRBD1	TRBV7-2	TRBJ1-2	TGTGCCAGCAGCCCGGGACAGGGTATCTATGGCTACACCTTC	CASSPGQGIYGYTF
once	TRBD2	TRBV4-3	TRBJ2-7	TGCGCCAGCAGCCAAGTTTGGACAGGGCCTCTAGCGGGAGGGTCCAGCGAGCAGTACTTC	CASSQVWTGPLAGGSSEQYF
.	TRBD2	TRBV10-1	TRBJ2-2	TGCGCCAGCAGTGAGAGTCGGGGGGGCCCCGGGGAGCTGTTTTTT	CASSESRGGPGELFF
.	.	TRBV6-2/TRBV6-3	TRBJ1-2	TGTGCCAGCAGTTTAAGAACAGAGGGGGGGGAATCTAACTATGGCTACACCTTC	CASSLRTEGGESNYGYTF
.	TRBD1	TRBV7-2	TRBJ1-5	TGTGCCAGCAGCTACCGTCCCGGGACAGGGGGCAGTCAGCCCCAGCATTTT	CASSYRPGTGGSQPQHF
few	.	TRBV19	TRBJ1-5	TGTGCCAGTAGTATAGGCCAGGGATACGGTCAGCCCCAGCATTTT	CASSIGQGYGQPQHF
.	TRBD2	TRBV19	TRBJ2-6	TGTGCCAGTAGTATAGTAGCGGGAAGCTCTGGGGCCAACGTCCTGACTTTC	CASSIVAGSSGANVLTF
.	.	TRBV4-1	TRBJ1-6	TGCGCCAGCAGCCAAGATAGCCCACAGGGAAGGAATTCACCCCTCCACTTT	CASSQDSPQGRNSPLHF
.	.	TRBV4-1	TRBJ2-1	TGCGCCAGCAGCCACACCGACCGTACGGGAGCGGGCTACAATGAGCAGTTCTTC	CASSHTDRTGAGYNEQFF
.	.	TRBV30	TRBJ1-1	TGTGCCTGGAGTGTACCGGCTACTGAAGCTTTCTTT	CAWSVPATEAFF
.	.	TRBV12-3/TRBV12-4	TRBJ1-2	TGTGCCAGCAGTTTGGCAGCCGGATATGGCTACACCTTC	CASSLAAGYGYTF
.	TRBD1	TRBV19	TRBJ2-2	TGTGCCAGTAGCCCGACAGGGGGCAATAAAAAAGGCACCGGGGAGCTGTTTTTT	CASSPTGGNKKGTGELFF
.	.	TRBV19	TRBJ2-2	TGTGCCAGTGACAGGCAGGGCGCGAACACCGGGGAGCTGTTTTTT	CASDRQGANTGELFF
few	.	TRBV4-1	TRBJ2-2	TGCGCCAGCAGCCCCATTCTCCCTAACACCGGGGAGCTGTTTTTT	CASSPILPNTGELFF
.	TRBD2	TRBV7-6	TRBJ2-7	TGTGCCAGCAGCTTAGCGGACGGGACTAGCGGGAGATCCCACGAGCAGTACTTC	CASSLADGTSGRSHEQYF
.	.	TRBV30	TRBJ1-3	TGTGCCTGGAGTGTAACTGGAAACACCATATATTTT	CAWSVTGNTIYF
.	.	TRBV5-1	TRBJ2-7	TGCGCCAGCAGCCCGAACCCACTGGACGGATCCTACGAGCAGTACTTC	CASSPNPLDGSYEQYF
few	TRBD1	TRBV18	TRBJ1-2	TGTGCCAGCTCACCGGGACAGACTAACTATGGCTACACCTTC	CASSPGQTNYGYTF
once	.	TRBV7-7	TRBJ2-1	TGTGCCAGCAGCTTAGCGGCGGGAAGCTCCTACAATGAGCAGTTCTTC	CASSLAAGSSYNEQFF
.	.	TRBV19	TRBJ1-4	TGTGCCAGTAGTATCGGAGTGCAACCGGCAATTACCGAAAAACTGTTTTTT	CASSIGVQPAITEKLFF
few	TRBD2	TRBV5-4	TRBJ2-7	TGTGCCAGCAGCTTGCGACTAGCTTGGTCCTACGAGCAGTACTTC	CASSLRLAWSYEQYF
once	.	TRBV7-2	TRBJ2-2	TGTGCCAGCAGGACCAGAGCGGCGGCGAACACCGGGGAGCTGTTTTTT	CASRTRAAANTGELFF
.	TRBD1	TRBV10-3	TRBJ2-7	TGTGCCATCAGAGAGCCCGGGACAGACTACGAGCAGTACTTC	CAIREPGTDYEQYF
.	.	TRBV7-2	TRBJ1-1	TGTGCCAGCAGCCCACGAGACTACCGTGGGACTGAAGCTTTCTTT	CASSPRDYRGTEAFF
.	TRBD2	TRBV6-5	TRBJ2-1	TGTGCCAGCAGTTACTCGTTGAGCGGGAGTATAATCCCCTTCTTC	CASSYSLSGSIIPFF
.	.	TRBV3-1/TRBV3-2	TRBJ2-3	TGTGCCAGCAGCCAAGATCGTCAGGGCACAGATACGCAGTATTTT	CASSQDRQGTDTQYF
.	.	TRBV5-4	TRBJ2-2	TGTGCCAGCAGCCATATCCGGGAATCGGGGGAGCTGTTTTTT	CASSHIRESGELFF
few	.	TRBV2	TRBJ2-5	TGTGCCAGCGGTGGTTCGGAGACCCAGTACTTC	CASGGSETQYF
.	.	TRBV7-2	TRBJ1-2	TGTGCCAGCAGCTTGGGGGCGGAGGGGAGTTATGGCTACACCTTC	CASSLGAEGSYGYTF
.	TRBD1	TRBV3-1/TRBV3-2	TRBJ1-2	TGTGCCAGCAGCCCCCGGACAGGAACTGATGGCTACACCTTC	CASSPRTGTDGYTF
.	.	TRBV2	TRBJ1-5	TGTGCCAGCAGTTCCGACAGGAGCTATCAGCCCCAGCATTTT	CASSSDRSYQPQHF
.	.	TRBV5-1	TRBJ2-3	TGCGCCAGCAGCTTGGTTTTTGGAGATACGCAGTATTTT	CASSLVFGDTQYF
medium-sized	TRBD1	TRBV5-5	TRBJ1-3	TGTGCCAGCAGCTCATACCACAGGGGCTCTGGAAACACCATATATTTT	CASSSYHRGSGNTIYF
.	TRBD2	TRBV5-1	TRBJ2-1	TGCGCCAGCCAGCCGGGACTAGCGGGAGGAGTAAGCTCCTACAATGAGCAGTTCTTC	CASQPGLAGGVSSYNEQFF
once	TRBD1	TRBV4-1	TRBJ2-2	TGCGCCAGCAGCCCCCTAGGGGGCTCAGGCGGCACCGGGGAGCTGTTTTTT	CASSPLGGSGGTGELFF
.	TRBD1	TRBV19	TRBJ1-1	TGTGCCAGTAGTTTCGGACAGGGGTCGACTGAAGCTTTCTTT	CASSFGQGSTEAFF
.	.	TRBV30	TRBJ2-2	TGTGCCTGGGTGTACGGTGGGGAGCTGTTTTTT	CAWVYGGELFF
.	TRBD1	TRBV7-2	TRBJ1-4	TGTGCCAGCAGCCTGGACAGGGGGATAAATGAAAAACTGTTTTTT	CASSLDRGINEKLFF
.	.	TRBV7-2	TRBJ1-2	TGTGCCAGCAGCTTAGGGGGGGCTGACTATGGCTACACCTTC	CASSLGGADYGYTF